This T cell receptor beta chain was documented in a study of cytomegalovirus exposure and HLA in healthy donors. The study, taken as a whole, reports: Cytomegalovirus-associated TCR beta chains were listed, numbering some 150.

V lost 3 bases to trimming and J lost 0 bases; unmatched junction nucleotides: 7. In germline, CDR1 is SGHNT, CDR2 YENEEA. The CDR3 contains 17 residues. For this clone: Its antigen is not identified.

60 Vbeta and 13 Jbeta primers were used in PCR. Data came from immunoSEQ multiplex PCR; TCRdb stores just in-frame clones and leaves some out. This sample yields some 150,000 clones, of which 82% are seen a single time; 6.6% belongs to the top ten. V gene TRBV11-3 combines with J gene TRBJ2-3; 9 bases line up with TRBD1. This TCR derives from a woman aged 50 to 60 in good health and CMV-seropositive. What was sequenced was PBMCs. CDR3 amino acids: CASSLTGGALSTDTQYF. CDR3 DNA: TGTGCCAGCAGCTTGACAGGGGGGGCTCTAAGCACAGATACGCAGTATTTT. Using reference TRBV11-3 and TRBJ2-3 for the parts outside the CDR3, the full variable domain is EAGVVQSPRYKIIEKKQPVAFWCNPISGHNTLYWYLQNLGQGPELLIRYENEEAVDDSQLPKDRFSAERLKGVDSTLKIQPAELGDSAVYLCASSLTGGALSTDTQYFGPGTRLTVL.